This T cell receptor (beta chain) was sequenced for a study of beta chain features in type 1 diabetes. Study-level findings and limits: Across patients, naive, central memory and Treg TCRB repertoires exhibited apparently greater similarity than was observed across healthy donors. Among type 1 diabetes patients, VDJ junctions had fewer insertions and more deletions.

Concerning this clone itself: Its antigen is not identified.

Expressed TCRB transcripts were sequenced after all isolated RNA was converted to cDNA. TCRdb keeps only in-frame clones here, not all; method: immunoSEQ multiplex PCR. The sample lists around 500,000 clones, 11% occurring once. The V end lost 5 bases, the J end lost 1 base, and 2 bases lay between the germline ends. CDR1 is LGHNT, CDR2 FRNRAP, per germline. This CDR3 contains 11 residues. The chain recombines TRBV12-5 with TRBJ1-1; D not resolved. The sample was naive CD4+ T cells from blood. The receptor's source is a woman aged 18 to 35 in good health. The CDR3: CASGQNTEAFF. The CDR3 coding sequence is TGTGCTAGTGGTCAGAACACTGAAGCTTTCTTT.